The text below deals with one T cell receptor beta chain. RNA amounts of roughly 0.45 to 1 ug underwent reverse transcription with random hexamers. With immunoSEQ multiplex PCR, TCR beta CDR3 was amplified across 54 Vbeta and 13 Jbeta. TCRdb recomputed calls from the immunoSEQ multiplex PCR reads with MiXCR, one row per CDR3 protein. The sample records 150,000 to 200,000 distinct CDR3 sequences, over 85% being singletons. The data were obtained in a study of CD8 T cells in Susac syndrome. TCR beta was sequenced from blood CD8+ and CD4+ T cells. TEMRA cells were enriched by FACS, while CD8+ and CD4+ T cells were obtained through a negative isolation that was performed magnetically. V gave up 4 bases and J gave up 6 bases, with 11 bases separating them. The CDR3 is made up of 13 amino acids. In germline, CDR1 is LGHNA, CDR2 YNFKEQ.

Sequences were obtained from CD4+ T cells from PBMCs. This receptor was identified in a human donor in good health. This chain connects TRBV4-2 to TRBJ2-3; maybe TRBD2 (6 bases). The CDR3 DNA reads as TGTGCCAGCAGCCGCGGGGTCGGGGATACGCAGTATTTT. The encoded protein is CASSRGVGDTQYF.